This TCR beta chain was profiled in a study of early T cells in non-severe SARS-CoV-2 infection. Overall study results and limits: VDJdb matching skewed toward anti-spike CD8 responses, missing private and CD4 specificities.

Individual cDNA molecules received unique molecular identifiers. TCRdb used MiXCR to reprocess the 5' RACE reads, holding one entry per CDR3 protein. The sample yields approximately 30,000 distinct CDR3 sequences, approximately 4.2% seen once. Ten or more counts support this clonotype. Its antigen remains unidentified. Between the trimmed V and J ends, which lost 5 bases and 5 bases, there was a span of 16 bases. This CDR3 comprises 15 residues. From germline, CDR1 is SGHAT and CDR2 FQDESV (reference sequence). The source is an adult who was a healthcare worker with PCR-confirmed SARS-CoV-2 infection or an uninfected control (not recorded which). Material: whole blood. This chain joins TRBV11-1 and TRBJ2-1, with D maybe TRBD2 (6 bases). CDR3 bases: TGTGCCAGCAGCCGGGGAGGTTTGAGGAACAATGAGCAGTTCTTC. Its protein is CASSRGGLRNNEQFF.